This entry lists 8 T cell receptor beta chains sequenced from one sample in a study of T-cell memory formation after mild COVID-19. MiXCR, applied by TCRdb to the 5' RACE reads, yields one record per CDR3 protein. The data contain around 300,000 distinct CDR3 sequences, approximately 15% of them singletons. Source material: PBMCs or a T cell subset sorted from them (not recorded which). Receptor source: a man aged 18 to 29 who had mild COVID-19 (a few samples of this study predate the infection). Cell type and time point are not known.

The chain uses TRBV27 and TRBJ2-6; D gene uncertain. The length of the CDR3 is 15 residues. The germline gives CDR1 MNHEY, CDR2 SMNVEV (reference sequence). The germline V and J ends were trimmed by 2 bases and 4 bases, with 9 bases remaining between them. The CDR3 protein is CASSLIPNGANVLTF. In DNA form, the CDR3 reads TGTGCCAGCAGTTTAATCCCAAACGGGGCCAACGTCCTGACTTTC.

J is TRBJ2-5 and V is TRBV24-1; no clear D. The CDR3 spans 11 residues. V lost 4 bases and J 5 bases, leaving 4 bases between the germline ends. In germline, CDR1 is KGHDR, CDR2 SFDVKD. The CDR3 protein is CATSDPETQYF. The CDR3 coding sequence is TGTGCCACCAGTGACCCCGAGACCCAGTACTTC.

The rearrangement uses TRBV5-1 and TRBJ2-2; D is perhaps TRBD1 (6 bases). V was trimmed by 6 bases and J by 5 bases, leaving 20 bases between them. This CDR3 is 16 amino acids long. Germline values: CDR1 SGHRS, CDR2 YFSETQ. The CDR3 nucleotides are TGCGCCAGCACCCCCCAAGGTGGGACACAAACCGGGGAGCTGTTTTTT. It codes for CASTPQGGTQTGELFF.

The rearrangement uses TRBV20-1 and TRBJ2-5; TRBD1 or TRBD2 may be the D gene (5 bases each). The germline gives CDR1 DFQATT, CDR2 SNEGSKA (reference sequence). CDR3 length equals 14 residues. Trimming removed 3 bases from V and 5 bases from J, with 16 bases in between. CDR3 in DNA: TGCAGTGCTAGGCCGGGACCACAGATGGAGACCCAGTACTTC. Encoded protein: CSARPGPQMETQYF.

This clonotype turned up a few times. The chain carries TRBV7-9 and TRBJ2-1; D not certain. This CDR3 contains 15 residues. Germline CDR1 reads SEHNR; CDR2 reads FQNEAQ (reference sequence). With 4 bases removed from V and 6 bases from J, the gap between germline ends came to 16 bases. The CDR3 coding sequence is TGTGCCAGCAGCTCCGCGGCGTTAGTGCCCAATGAGCAGTTCTTC. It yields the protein CASSSAALVPNEQFF.

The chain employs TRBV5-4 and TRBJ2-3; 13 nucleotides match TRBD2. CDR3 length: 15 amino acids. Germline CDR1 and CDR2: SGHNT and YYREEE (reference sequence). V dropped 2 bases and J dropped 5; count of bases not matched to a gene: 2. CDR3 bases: TGTGCCAGCAGCTTCACTAGCGGGGGGGTAGATACGCAGTATTTT. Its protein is CASSFTSGGVDTQYF.

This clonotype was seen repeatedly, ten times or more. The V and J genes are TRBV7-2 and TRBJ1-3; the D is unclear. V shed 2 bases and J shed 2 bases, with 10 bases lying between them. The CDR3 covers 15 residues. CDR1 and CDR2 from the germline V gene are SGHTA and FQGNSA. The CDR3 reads CASSLMGSPGNTIYF. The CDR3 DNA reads TGTGCCAGCAGCTTAATGGGGAGCCCTGGAAACACCATATATTTT.

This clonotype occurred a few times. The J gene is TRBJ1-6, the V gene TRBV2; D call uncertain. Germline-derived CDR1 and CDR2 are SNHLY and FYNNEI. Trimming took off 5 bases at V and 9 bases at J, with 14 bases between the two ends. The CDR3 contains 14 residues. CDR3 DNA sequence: TGTGCCAGCAGTCAAAGGTCCCAGAGTTCACCCCTCCACTTT. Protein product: CASSQRSQSSPLHF.